These T cell receptor beta chains were read from a single sample in a study of molecular identifiers for immune sequencing clone quantification. TCRdb re-analysed the PCR reads in MiXCR, keeping a single row per CDR3 protein. Here the sample spans just under 650,000 distinct CDR3 sequences, 20% being singletons. Sequenced: naive CD8+ T cells from blood, with Jurkat cell RNA spiked in. Receptors originate from a human donor in good health. Some libraries in this study had Jurkat cell RNA spiked in. Both conserved end residues are part of each CDR3. A D gene is named only where the DNA matches it firmly. Rows may omit the clone size; those that give it use once, few, many or a size class.

abundance: NA
j_gene: TRBJ2-1
d_gene: NA
v_gene: TRBV11-2
CDR3nt: TGTGCCAGCAGCTTAGAAGTAGGGATACAAGACAATGAGCAGTTCTTC
CDR3aa: CASSLEVGIQDNEQFF

abundance: few
j_gene: TRBJ1-1
d_gene: NA
v_gene: TRBV4-1
CDR3nt: TGCGCCAGCAGCCAACTACAGGGCTCCACTGAAGCTTTCTTT
CDR3aa: CASSQLQGSTEAFF

abundance: NA
j_gene: TRBJ2-7
d_gene: TRBD1
v_gene: TRBV27
CDR3nt: TGTGCCAGCAGTTATTTCCGAAAGAAGAAAATCCTCGGCAGGGGGTCGGACTCCTACGAGCAGTACTTC
CDR3aa: CASSYFRKKKILGRGSDSYEQYF

abundance: few
j_gene: TRBJ2-7
d_gene: NA
v_gene: TRBV9
CDR3nt: TGTGCCAGCAGCGTTGGGACGGAAAGAGACGAGCAGTACTTC
CDR3aa: CASSVGTERDEQYF

abundance: few
j_gene: TRBJ2-1
d_gene: NA
v_gene: TRBV4-2
CDR3nt: TGTGCCAGCAGCCATTTCTTGGATGGGCGGGAGCAGTTCTTC
CDR3aa: CASSHFLDGREQFF

abundance: many
j_gene: TRBJ2-2
d_gene: NA
v_gene: TRBV6-2/TRBV6-3
CDR3nt: TGTGCCAGCAGTTACTCGATTGGCACCGGGGAGCTGTTTTTT
CDR3aa: CASSYSIGTGELFF

abundance: NA
j_gene: TRBJ2-5
d_gene: NA
v_gene: TRBV9
CDR3nt: TGTGCCAGCAGCTCCTCCTGGGGCAGCCAAGAGACCCAGTACTTC
CDR3aa: CASSSSWGSQETQYF

abundance: NA
j_gene: TRBJ1-6
d_gene: NA
v_gene: TRBV27
CDR3nt: TGTGCCAGCAGTTTCGGGGGACTGAATAATTCACCCCTCCACTTT
CDR3aa: CASSFGGLNNSPLHF

abundance: many
j_gene: TRBJ1-5
d_gene: NA
v_gene: TRBV4-1
CDR3nt: TGCGCCAGCAGCCCTTCTAGCAATCAGCCCCAGCATTTT
CDR3aa: CASSPSSNQPQHF

abundance: many
j_gene: TRBJ2-5
d_gene: TRBD1
v_gene: TRBV20-1
CDR3nt: TGCAGTGCTAGACTGGTCAGGGGGCCAGAGACCCAGTACTTC
CDR3aa: CSARLVRGPETQYF

abundance: many
j_gene: TRBJ2-3
d_gene: NA
v_gene: TRBV19
CDR3nt: TGTGCCAGTAGGGGTGAGACTAGCACAGATACGCAGTATTTT
CDR3aa: CASRGETSTDTQYF

abundance: many
j_gene: TRBJ1-6
d_gene: NA
v_gene: TRBV4-1
CDR3nt: TGCGCCAGCAGAAGTGATGAAACTAGTAGTTCACCCCTCCACTTT
CDR3aa: CASRSDETSSSPLHF

abundance: many
j_gene: TRBJ1-1
d_gene: NA
v_gene: TRBV2
CDR3nt: TGTGCCAGCAGCTCGGGGTACACTGAAGCTTTCTTT
CDR3aa: CASSSGYTEAFF

abundance: many
j_gene: TRBJ2-7
d_gene: NA
v_gene: TRBV28
CDR3nt: TGTGCCAGCAGTTACAGGGCCCAACCCTACGAGCAGTACTTC
CDR3aa: CASSYRAQPYEQYF

abundance: many
j_gene: TRBJ1-4
d_gene: TRBD1
v_gene: TRBV2
CDR3nt: TGTGCCAGCAGTGTACCGGGACAGGGGGTAACTAATGAAAAACTGTTTTTT
CDR3aa: CASSVPGQGVTNEKLFF

abundance: NA
j_gene: TRBJ1-4
d_gene: NA
v_gene: TRBV7-9
CDR3nt: TGTGCCAGCAGCTTAGCCGGGGGGTATGACGAAAAACTGTTTTTT
CDR3aa: CASSLAGGYDEKLFF

abundance: NA
j_gene: TRBJ1-1
d_gene: NA
v_gene: TRBV4-3
CDR3nt: TGCGCCAGCAGCCCGGTCCTGGCAGGCTTGAGCACTGAAGCCTTCTTT
CDR3aa: CASSPVLAGLSTEAFF

abundance: NA
j_gene: TRBJ2-1
d_gene: NA
v_gene: TRBV3-1
CDR3nt: TGTGCCAGCAGCCAAGATTCCGCCGCCTACAATGAGCAGTTCTTC
CDR3aa: CASSQDSAAYNEQFF

abundance: NA
j_gene: TRBJ2-5
d_gene: NA
v_gene: TRBV2
CDR3nt: TGTGCCAGCAGTGACAACCCCAGGGAGACCCAGTACTTC
CDR3aa: CASSDNPRETQYF

abundance: many
j_gene: TRBJ2-5
d_gene: TRBD2
v_gene: TRBV28
CDR3nt: TGTGCCAGCAGGTCGACTAGCGGGAGGGCAGAGACCCAGTACTTC
CDR3aa: CASRSTSGRAETQYF

abundance: many
j_gene: TRBJ2-3
d_gene: NA
v_gene: TRBV18
CDR3nt: TGTGCCAGCTCACCAGTGGGACAACTCTCGGATACGCAGTATTTT
CDR3aa: CASSPVGQLSDTQYF

abundance: many
j_gene: TRBJ1-1
d_gene: NA
v_gene: TRBV12-3/TRBV12-4
CDR3nt: TGTGCCAGCAGCAGCCTGACATCCTATACTGAAGCTTTCTTT
CDR3aa: CASSSLTSYTEAFF

abundance: many
j_gene: TRBJ2-3
d_gene: TRBD2
v_gene: TRBV20-1
CDR3nt: TGCAGTGGTATCACTACTAGCGGGGGGGACCCTGTGAGAGATACGCAGTATTTT
CDR3aa: CSGITTSGGDPVRDTQYF

abundance: few
j_gene: TRBJ1-2
d_gene: NA
v_gene: TRBV7-9
CDR3nt: TGTGCCAGCGGTGGGTCTTACCTTTATGGCTACACCTTC
CDR3aa: CASGGSYLYGYTF

abundance: NA
j_gene: TRBJ2-7
d_gene: TRBD1
v_gene: TRBV4-3
CDR3nt: TGCGCCAGCAGCCAAGCTAGGACAGGGAAGTTCGAGCAGTACTTC
CDR3aa: CASSQARTGKFEQYF